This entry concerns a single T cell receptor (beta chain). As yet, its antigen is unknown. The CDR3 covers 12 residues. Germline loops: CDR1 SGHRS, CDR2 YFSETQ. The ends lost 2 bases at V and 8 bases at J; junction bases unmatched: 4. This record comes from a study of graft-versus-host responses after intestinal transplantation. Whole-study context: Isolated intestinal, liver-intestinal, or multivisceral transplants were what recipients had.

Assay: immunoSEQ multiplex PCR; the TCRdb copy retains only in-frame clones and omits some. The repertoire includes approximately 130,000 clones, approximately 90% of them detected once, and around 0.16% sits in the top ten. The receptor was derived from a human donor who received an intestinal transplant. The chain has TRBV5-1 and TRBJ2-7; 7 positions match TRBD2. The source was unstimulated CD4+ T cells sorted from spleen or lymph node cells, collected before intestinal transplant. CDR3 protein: CASSFGGMQQYF. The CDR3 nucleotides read TGCGCCAGCAGCTTCGGGGGGATGCAGCAGTACTTC.